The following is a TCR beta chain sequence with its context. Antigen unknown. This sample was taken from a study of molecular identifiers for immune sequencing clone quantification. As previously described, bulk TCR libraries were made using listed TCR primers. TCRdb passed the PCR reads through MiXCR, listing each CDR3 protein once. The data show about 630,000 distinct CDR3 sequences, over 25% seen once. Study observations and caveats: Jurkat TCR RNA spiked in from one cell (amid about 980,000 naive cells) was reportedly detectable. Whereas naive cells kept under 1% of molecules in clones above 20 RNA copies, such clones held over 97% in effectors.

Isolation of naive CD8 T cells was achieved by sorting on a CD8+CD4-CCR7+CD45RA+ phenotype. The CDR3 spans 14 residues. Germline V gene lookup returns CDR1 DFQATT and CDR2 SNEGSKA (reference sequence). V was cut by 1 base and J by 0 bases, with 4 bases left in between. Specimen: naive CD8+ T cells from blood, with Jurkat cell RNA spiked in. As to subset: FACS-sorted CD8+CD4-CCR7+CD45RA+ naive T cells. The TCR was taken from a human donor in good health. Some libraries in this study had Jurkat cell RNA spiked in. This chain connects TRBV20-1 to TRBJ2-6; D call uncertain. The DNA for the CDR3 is TGCAGTGCTAGAGGCGGCTCTGGGGCCAACGTCCTGACTTTC. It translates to CSARGGSGANVLTF.